Listed below are T cell receptor beta chains from one sample, sequenced in a study of blood T cell repertoires in COVID-19. Method: immunoSEQ multiplex PCR; TCRdb's copy keeps in-frame clones and lacks some. The data hold around 140,000 clones, with roughly 79% observed a single time. Sequencing was done on a sample of peripheral blood. The receptors were sampled from a woman aged 60-70 years with acute or convalescent COVID-19. Both conserved end residues are part of each CDR3. Each record gives: clone size, J gene, D gene, V gene, CDR3 DNA, CDR3 protein. D genes are given only for firm matches. Size is stated for part of the rows, as once, few or many counts, or as a class when the clone is expanded.

NA,TRBJ2-1,NA,TRBV6-2/TRBV6-3,TGTGCCAGCAGTTACGAGACTAGTACCTACAATGAGCAGTTCTTC,CASSYETSTYNEQFF
NA,TRBJ1-4,NA,TRBV19,TGTGCCAGTAGTGCCACAAGTCATCCTAATGAAAAACTGTTTTTT,CASSATSHPNEKLFF
NA,TRBJ2-1,TRBD2,TRBV5-4,TGTGCCAGCAGCGGGGGACTAGCGGGAGCAAGGAATGAGCAGTTCTTC,CASSGGLAGARNEQFF
NA,TRBJ1-2,NA,TRBV4-2,TGTGCCAGCAGCCAAGTCGTGCAGGGTGCTGGCTACACCTTC,CASSQVVQGAGYTF
NA,TRBJ2-7,TRBD2,TRBV19,TGTGCCAGTAGTCGGCGGGAGGGGTCCTACGAGCAGTACTTC,CASSRREGSYEQYF
NA,TRBJ2-7,NA,TRBV21-1,TGTGCCAGCAGCAAAACGGGCTTTTTAGGAGCGGGAGCCTTCTACGAGCAGTACTTC,CASSKTGFLGAGAFYEQYF
NA,TRBJ1-6,NA,TRBV6-4,TGTGCCAGCAGCCCAGTCCGGGGTGCAACCCTCCACTTT,CASSPVRGATLHF
once,TRBJ2-3,NA,TRBV19,TGTGCCAGTGGAGGAAGGGGCACAGATACGCAGTATTTT,CASGGRGTDTQYF
NA,TRBJ2-3,TRBD2,TRBV7-9,TGTGCCAGCAGCTTAATTCGGGGCGGGAGTAGAGCAGATACGCAGTATTTT,CASSLIRGGSRADTQYF
NA,TRBJ1-4,TRBD1,TRBV5-8,TGTGCCAGCAGCGCCGGGACAGGGTTGGGGACTGAAAAACTGTTTTTT,CASSAGTGLGTEKLFF
few,TRBJ1-1,NA,TRBV30,TGTGCCTGGAGTCCCCAGATGAACACTGAAGCTTTCTTT,CAWSPQMNTEAFF
NA,TRBJ2-7,NA,TRBV12-3/TRBV12-4,TGTGCCAGCAGTTTAACGCGGGAGCAGTACTTC,CASSLTREQYF
NA,TRBJ1-1,TRBD1,TRBV11-2,TGTGCCAGCAGCTTTAACAGGGGAATGAACACTGAAGCTTTCTTT,CASSFNRGMNTEAFF
NA,TRBJ2-1,TRBD1,TRBV7-9,TGTGCCAGCCGGGACAGGTACAATGAGCAGTTCTTC,CASRDRYNEQFF
once,TRBJ1-2,TRBD1,TRBV7-8,TGTGCCAGCAGACCCGGGACAGGGAGGTATGGCTACACCTTC,CASRPGTGRYGYTF
NA,TRBJ2-2,NA,TRBV3-1/TRBV3-2,TGTGCCAGCAGCCAAGAACGGTCGGGGGACTCCCTCTACACCGGGGAGCTGTTTTTT,CASSQERSGDSLYTGELFF
NA,TRBJ1-5,NA,TRBV27,TGTGCCAGCAGCCCCGTAAGCCTCTCGAATCAGCCCCAGCATTTT,CASSPVSLSNQPQHF
NA,TRBJ2-7,TRBD2,TRBV6-5,TGTGCCAGCACTAAACTAGCGGGGAGCTCCTACGAGCAGTACTTC,CASTKLAGSSYEQYF